What follows describes a single T cell receptor beta chain. Its antigen is unknown. CD8+CD57+ cell expansion had been shown by flow cytometry in patients chosen for sequencing. Patients, without exception, had severe acquired aplastic anemia. Genomic DNA templated the TCR beta VDJ and CDR3 profiling. TCRdb re-analysed the reads in MiXCR, keeping a single row per CDR3 protein. The data show around 220,000 distinct CDR3 sequences, over 40% seen once. The data originate from a study of CD8+CD57+ T cells in acquired aplastic anemia. At the level of the study: Sorting CD4+ and CD8+ cells gave DNA averaging approximately 3 ug.

Findings and caveats of the study: There were 25 to 35 CD8+ CDR3 sequences that occurred in both patients and controls. For CD8+ Simpson's diversity, patients and controls showed no significant difference.

The germline V gene has CDR1 SNHLY and CDR2 FYNNEI. The CDR3 spans 15 residues. Trimming cost V 5 bases and J 6 bases; bases outside gene matches: 6. This receptor was obtained from a human donor with aplastic anemia. Material: sorted CD4+, CD8+, or CD8+CD57+ T cells (not recorded which) from PBMCs. The chain joins TRBV2 to TRBJ2-2; TRBD2 aligns across 10 bases. This chain's CDR3 is CASSLLAGRAGELFF. CDR3 coding DNA: TGTGCCAGCAGTTTACTAGCGGGGAGGGCCGGGGAGCTGTTTTTT.